This T cell receptor (beta chain) was sequenced during a study of blood T cell repertoires in COVID-19. Study in general: Samples came from the United States, Italy and Spain, spanning acute and convalescent COVID-19. PBMCs, B-cell-depleted T cells, or T cells were the source of the cDNA or gDNA that made up the material.

Authors' data handling: For nucleated cells, counts were estimated from reference gene primer amplification. TCRdb's table, derived via immunoSEQ multiplex PCR, lists solely in-frame clones and lacks some. That table furnishes V, J and clone size, whereas the DNA furnished D and trimming. This sample has more than 110,000 clones, with 85% found just once. This CDR3 is 17 amino acids long. Germline trimming cut 1 base from V and 2 bases from J; bases unmatched to any gene: 6. Germline CDR1 is LGHNT and CDR2 is FRNRAP. The sequence came from a man aged 50 to 59 with acute or convalescent COVID-19. The V and J genes are TRBV12-5 and TRBJ1-5, with 9 positions matching TRBD1. Sequencing input: peripheral blood. CDR3 protein: CASGLAGRQGGNQPQHF. The DNA for the CDR3 is TGTGCTAGTGGTTTGGCCGGGAGACAGGGGGGCAATCAGCCCCAGCATTTT.